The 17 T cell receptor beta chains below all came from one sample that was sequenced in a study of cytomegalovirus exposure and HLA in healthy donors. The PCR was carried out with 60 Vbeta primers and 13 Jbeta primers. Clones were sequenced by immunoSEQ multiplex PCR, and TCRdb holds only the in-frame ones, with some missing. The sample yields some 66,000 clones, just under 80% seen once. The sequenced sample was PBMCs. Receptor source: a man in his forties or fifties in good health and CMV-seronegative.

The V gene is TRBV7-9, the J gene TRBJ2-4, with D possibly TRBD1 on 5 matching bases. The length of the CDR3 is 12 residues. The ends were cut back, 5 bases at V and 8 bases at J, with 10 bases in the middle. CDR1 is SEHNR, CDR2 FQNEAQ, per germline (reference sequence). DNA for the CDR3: TGTGCCAGCAGCCAGGGTCGGGACATTCAGTACTTC. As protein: CASSQGRDIQYF.

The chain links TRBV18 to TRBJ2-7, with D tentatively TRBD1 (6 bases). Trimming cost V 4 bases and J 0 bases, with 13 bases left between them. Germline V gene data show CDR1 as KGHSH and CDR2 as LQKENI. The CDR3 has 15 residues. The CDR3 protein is CASSLGQHPSYEQYF. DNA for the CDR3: TGTGCCAGCTCACTCGGACAGCATCCCTCCTACGAGCAGTACTTC.

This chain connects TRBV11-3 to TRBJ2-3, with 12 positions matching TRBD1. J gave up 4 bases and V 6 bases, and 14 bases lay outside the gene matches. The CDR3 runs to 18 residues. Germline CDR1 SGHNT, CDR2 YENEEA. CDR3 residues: CASSKPPGQGAEADTQYF. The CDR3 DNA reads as TGTGCCAGCAGTAAGCCCCCGGGACAGGGGGCCGAGGCAGATACGCAGTATTTT. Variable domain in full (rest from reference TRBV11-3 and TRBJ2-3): EAGVVQSPRYKIIEKKQPVAFWCNPISGHNTLYWYLQNLGQGPELLIRYENEEAVDDSQLPKDRFSAERLKGVDSTLKIQPAELGDSAVYLCASSKPPGQGAEADTQYFGPGTRLTVL.

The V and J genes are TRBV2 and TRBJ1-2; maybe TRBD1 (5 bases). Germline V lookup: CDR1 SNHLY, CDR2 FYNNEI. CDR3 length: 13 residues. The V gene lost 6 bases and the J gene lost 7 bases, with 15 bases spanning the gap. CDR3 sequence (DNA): TGTGCCAGCAGATCGCAGGGTTTCTCTGGCTACACCTTC. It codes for CASRSQGFSGYTF.

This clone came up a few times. In DNA form, the CDR3 reads TGTGCCAGCAGGTCGTACGGTGAGCAGTTCTTC. Protein: CASRSYGEQFF. V gene TRBV2 combines with J gene TRBJ2-1; D not resolved. CDR3 length: 11 residues. V lost 6 bases to trimming and J lost 9 bases, with 9 bases between them. CDR1 and CDR2 (germline): SNHLY, FYNNEI.

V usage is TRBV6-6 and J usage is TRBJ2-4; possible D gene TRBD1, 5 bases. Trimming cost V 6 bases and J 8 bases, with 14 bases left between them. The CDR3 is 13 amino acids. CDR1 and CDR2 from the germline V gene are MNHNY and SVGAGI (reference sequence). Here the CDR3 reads CASRTPDSDIQYF. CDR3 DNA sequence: TGTGCCAGCAGAACACCCGACAGCGACATTCAGTACTTC.

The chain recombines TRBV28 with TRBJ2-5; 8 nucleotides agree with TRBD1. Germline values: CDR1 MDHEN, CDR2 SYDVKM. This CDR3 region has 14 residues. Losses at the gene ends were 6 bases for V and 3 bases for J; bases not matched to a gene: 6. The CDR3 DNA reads TGTGCCAGCAGCCCGACAGGGGAGGAAGAGACCCAGTACTTC. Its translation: CASSPTGEEETQYF.

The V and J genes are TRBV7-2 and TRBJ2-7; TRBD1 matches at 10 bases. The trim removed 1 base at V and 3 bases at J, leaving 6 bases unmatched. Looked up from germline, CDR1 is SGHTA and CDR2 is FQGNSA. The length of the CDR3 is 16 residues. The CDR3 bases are TGTGCCAGCAGCTTAGGGTGGGGACAGGGGAGCTACGAGCAGTACTTC. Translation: CASSLGWGQGSYEQYF.

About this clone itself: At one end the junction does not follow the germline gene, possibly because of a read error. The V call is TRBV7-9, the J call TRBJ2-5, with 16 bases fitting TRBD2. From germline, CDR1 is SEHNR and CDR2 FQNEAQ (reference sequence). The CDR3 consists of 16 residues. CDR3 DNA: TGTGCCAGCAGCTGGGGACTAGCGGGGGGGGGAGAGGCCCAGTACTTC. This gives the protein CASSWGLAGGGEAQYF.

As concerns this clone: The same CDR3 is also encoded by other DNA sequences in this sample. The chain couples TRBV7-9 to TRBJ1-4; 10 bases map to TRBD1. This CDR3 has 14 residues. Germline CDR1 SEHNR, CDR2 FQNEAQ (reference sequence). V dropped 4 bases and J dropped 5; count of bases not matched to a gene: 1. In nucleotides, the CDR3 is TGTGCCAGCAGCTCGGGACAGGGGAATGAAAAACTGTTTTTT. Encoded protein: CASSSGQGNEKLFF.

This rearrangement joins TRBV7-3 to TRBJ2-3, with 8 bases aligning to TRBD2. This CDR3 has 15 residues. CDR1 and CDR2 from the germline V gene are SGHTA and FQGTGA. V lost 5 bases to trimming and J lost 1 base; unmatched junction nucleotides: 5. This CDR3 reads CASSLGLVGTDTQYF. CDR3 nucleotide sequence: TGTGCCAGCAGCCTGGGACTAGTGGGCACAGATACGCAGTATTTT.

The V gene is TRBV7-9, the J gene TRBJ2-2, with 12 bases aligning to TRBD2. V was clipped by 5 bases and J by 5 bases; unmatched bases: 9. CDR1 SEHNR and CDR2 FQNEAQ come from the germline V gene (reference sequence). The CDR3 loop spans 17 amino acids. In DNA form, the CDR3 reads TGTGCCAGCAGCCCGCGCCCCCTAGCGGGAGGGACCGGGGAGCTGTTTTTT. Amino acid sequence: CASSPRPLAGGTGELFF.

The CDR3 nucleotides are TGCAGTGCTGGGGGCGGGGGTGGGCAGTACTTC. Its translation is CSAGGGGGQYF. The J gene is TRBJ2-7, the V gene TRBV20-1, with a weak D call TRBD2 (7 bases). V was clipped by 5 bases and J by 9 bases, with 14 bases between them. In germline, CDR1 is DFQATT, CDR2 SNEGSKA (reference sequence). The CDR3 runs to 11 residues.

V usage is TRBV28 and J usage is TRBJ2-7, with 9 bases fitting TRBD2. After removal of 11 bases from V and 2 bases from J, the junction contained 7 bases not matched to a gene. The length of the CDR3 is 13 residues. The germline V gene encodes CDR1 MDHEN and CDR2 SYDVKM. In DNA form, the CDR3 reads TGTGCCCAGCCCTGGACTAGCGCCTACGAGCAGTACTTC. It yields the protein CAQPWTSAYEQYF.

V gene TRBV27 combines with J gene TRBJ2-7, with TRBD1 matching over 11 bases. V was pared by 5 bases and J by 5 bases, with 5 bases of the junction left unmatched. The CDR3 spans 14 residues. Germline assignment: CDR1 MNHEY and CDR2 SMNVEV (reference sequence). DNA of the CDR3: TGTGCCAGCAGTCCGGACAGGGGGCGGAACGAGCAGTACTTC. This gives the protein CASSPDRGRNEQYF.

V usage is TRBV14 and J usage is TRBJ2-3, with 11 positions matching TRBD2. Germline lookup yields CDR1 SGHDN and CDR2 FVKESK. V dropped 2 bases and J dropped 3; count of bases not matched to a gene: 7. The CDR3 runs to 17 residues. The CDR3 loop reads CASSQPTSGSATDTQYF. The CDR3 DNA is TGTGCCAGCAGCCAACCTACTAGCGGGAGTGCGACAGATACGCAGTATTTT. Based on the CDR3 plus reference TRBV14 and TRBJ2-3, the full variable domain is EAGVTQFPSHSVIEKGQTVTLRCDPISGHDNLYWYRRVMGKEIKFLLHFVKESKQDESGMPNNRFLAERTGGTYSTLKVQPAELEDSGVYFCASSQPTSGSATDTQYFGPGTRLTVL.

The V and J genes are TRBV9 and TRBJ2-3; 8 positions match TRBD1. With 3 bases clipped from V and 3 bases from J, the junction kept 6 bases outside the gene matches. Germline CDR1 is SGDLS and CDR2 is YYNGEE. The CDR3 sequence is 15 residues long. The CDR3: CASSDRTGRTDTQYF. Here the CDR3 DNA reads TGTGCCAGCAGCGACCGGACAGGGCGTACAGATACGCAGTATTTT.